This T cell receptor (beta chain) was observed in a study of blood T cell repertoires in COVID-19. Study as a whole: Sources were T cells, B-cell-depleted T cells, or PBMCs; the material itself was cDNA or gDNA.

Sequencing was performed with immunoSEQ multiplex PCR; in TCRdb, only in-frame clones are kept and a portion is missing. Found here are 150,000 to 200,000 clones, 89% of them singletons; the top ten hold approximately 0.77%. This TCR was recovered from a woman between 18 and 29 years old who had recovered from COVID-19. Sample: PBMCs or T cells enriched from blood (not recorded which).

DNA of the CDR3: TGTGCCAGCAGTCCCCATCAGGGGGCTAGCAATCAGCCCCAGCATTTT. It is translated as CASSPHQGASNQPQHF. This chain connects TRBV28 to TRBJ1-5; 8 nucleotides line up with TRBD1. Germline lookup yields CDR1 MDHEN and CDR2 SYDVKM. The V and J ends lost 5 bases and 0 bases, in that order; junction bases with no gene match: 6. The CDR3 extends over 16 amino acids.